This T cell receptor (beta chain) was sequenced during a study of T-cell reconstitution after alpha-beta-depleted transplantation in children. Study results and limitations: Diversity and T-cell counts at one year after transplant derived mostly from new T cells.

Unique molecular identifiers featured in how the TCRbeta library was prepared. TCRdb passed the PCR reads through MiXCR, listing each CDR3 protein once. The repertoire includes about 600,000 distinct CDR3 sequences, roughly 23% of them detected once, and approximately 14% sits in the top ten. The CDR3 has 16 amino acids. CDR1 and CDR2 from the germline V gene are LNHNV and YYDKDF (reference sequence). The V end was cut by 5 bases, the J end by 5 bases, with 19 bases between. As regards this clonotype: As yet, its antigen is unknown.

This TCR was recovered from a boy younger than two who had a stem cell transplant for acute myeloid leukemia, so the T cells may come from the graft donor. Sequenced material: PBMCs, mostly from graft donor cells, taken 360 days after TCRalphabeta/CD19-depleted stem cell transplant. The chain carries TRBV15 and TRBJ1-5; possibly TRBD1 for D (5 bases). CDR3: CATSFSWDATDQPQHF. CDR3 bases: TGTGCCACCAGCTTCAGCTGGGACGCTACAGATCAGCCCCAGCATTTT.